Each of the 27 T cell receptor beta chains below was sequenced from the same sample in a study of identical twins. TCRdb analysed the 5' RACE reads with MiXCR anew, one entry per CDR3 protein. The table lists 450,000 to 600,000 distinct CDR3 sequences, around 22% of them singletons, with around 0.48% in the top ten. The same data also went into a second study, on yellow fever vaccine responses in identical twins.

Material for sequencing was CD4+ T cells sorted from blood. The receptors shown here come from a woman under 30 in good health.

This chain joins TRBV20-1 and TRBJ2-1, with a possible D match to TRBD1 (5 bases). With 2 bases removed from V and 9 bases from J, the gap between germline ends came to 11 bases. Germline V lookup: CDR1 DFQATT, CDR2 SNEGSKA (reference sequence). This CDR3 spans 12 amino acids. CDR3 residues: CSARQGFREQFF. The CDR3 region has the DNA TGCAGTGCTAGACAGGGATTCCGTGAGCAGTTCTTC.

This clonotype has a handful of counts. The chain uses TRBV3-1 and TRBJ2-7; D may correspond to TRBD1 or TRBD2 (5 bases each). The V end was cut by 6 bases, the J end by 7 bases, with 16 bases between. This CDR3 comprises 13 residues. The germline V gene encodes CDR1 LGHDT and CDR2 YNNKEL (reference sequence). Here the CDR3 reads CASSSTPWGEQYV. The DNA for the CDR3 is TGTGCCAGCAGTTCGACTCCTTGGGGGGAGCAGTACGTC.

The chain employs TRBV12-3 or TRBV12-4 and TRBJ2-5; TRBD2 aligns across 7 bases. The CDR3 is 15 amino acids. Germline trimming cut 6 bases from V and 0 bases from J; bases unmatched to any gene: 7. Written as DNA, the CDR3 is TGTGCCAGCAGAATGACTAGCTCTAACCAAGAGACCCAGTACTTC. It translates to CASRMTSSNQETQYF.

The chain employs TRBV7-2 and TRBJ2-2, with D uncertain. Trimming took off 2 bases at V and 2 bases at J, with 6 bases between the two ends. Germline V lookup: CDR1 SGHTA, CDR2 FQGNSA. This CDR3 is 14 amino acids long. CDR3 protein: CASSLHLNTGELFF. The CDR3 DNA reads TGTGCCAGCAGCTTACATCTAAACACCGGGGAGCTGTTTTTT. The whole variable domain, remainder taken from reference TRBV7-2 and TRBJ2-2, is GAGVSQSPSNKVTEKGKDVELRCDPISGHTALYWYRQSLGQGLEFLIYFQGNSAPDKSGLPSDRFSAERTGGSVSTLTIQRTQQEDSAVYLCASSLHLNTGELFFGEGSRLTVL.

The J gene is TRBJ2-3, the V gene TRBV12-3 or TRBV12-4; D gene ambiguous. Trimming pared 5 bases from V and 1 base from J, leaving 13 bases between. The CDR3 loop spans 15 amino acids. CDR3 amino acids: CASSLSPPRTDTQYF. CDR3 DNA sequence: TGTGCCAGCAGTCTCTCGCCACCCCGCACAGATACGCAGTATTTT.

The J gene is TRBJ2-5, the V gene TRBV10-3; no clear D. Trimming took 4 bases from V and 0 from J, leaving 6 bases between them. This CDR3 contains 13 residues. Germline V gene data show CDR1 as ENHRY and CDR2 as SYGVKD. The CDR3 DNA sequence: TGTGCCATCAGTGTGGTTGACCAAGAGACCCAGTACTTC. This codes for CAISVVDQETQYF.

The V gene is TRBV14, the J gene TRBJ2-3; D ambiguous. The CDR3 runs to 14 residues. Trimming removed 1 base at V and 4 bases at J, with 9 bases between. Germline values: CDR1 SGHDN, CDR2 FVKESK. The CDR3 coding sequence is TGTGCCAGCAGCCAAGTTTGGGGTCCAGATACGCAGTATTTT. Its translation: CASSQVWGPDTQYF.

The V gene is TRBV2, the J gene TRBJ2-1; TRBD2 is a possible D gene (6 bases). The germline V gene encodes CDR1 SNHLY and CDR2 FYNNEI. This CDR3 contains 13 residues. Trimming took off 7 bases at V and 6 bases at J, with 13 bases between the two ends. The CDR3 bases are TGTGCCAGCACGTCACCCGGGAGCAATGAGCAGTTCTTC. Translation gives CASTSPGSNEQFF.

The gene calls are TRBV4-1 and TRBJ1-5; maybe TRBD1 (5 bases). CDR3 length: 17 amino acids. CDR1 is MGHRA and CDR2 is YSYEKL in the germline V gene. The V end lost 1 base, the J end lost 2 bases, and 15 bases lay between the germline ends. CDR3 DNA sequence: TGCGCCAGCAGCCAAGGGGCAGGGAGGTTTGGCAATCAGCCCCAGCATTTT. This gives the protein CASSQGAGRFGNQPQHF.

In this sample, this clonotype turned up many times. This rearrangement joins TRBV5-1 to TRBJ2-2, with D perhaps TRBD1 (6 bases). Germline V gene data show CDR1 as SGHRS and CDR2 as YFSETQ. The CDR3 has 15 amino acids. Trimming took off 4 bases at V and 4 bases at J, with 14 bases between the two ends. The CDR3: CASSLSRGSTGELFF. CDR3 in DNA: TGCGCCAGCAGCCTGAGCAGGGGTTCCACCGGGGAGCTGTTTTTT.

This clonotype was recorded a few times. In nucleotides, the CDR3 is TGCGCCAGCACTTCCCAGGCCAATTCACCCCTCCACTTT. It yields the protein CASTSQANSPLHF. The gene calls are TRBV10-2 and TRBJ1-6; D is undetermined. The V end lost 7 bases, the J end lost 7 bases, and 11 bases lay between the germline ends. The CDR3 covers 13 residues. Germline CDR1 reads WSHSY; CDR2 reads SAAADI.

J is TRBJ2-2 and V is TRBV10-2, with 11 bases that match TRBD2. V gave up 8 bases and J gave up 8 bases; unmatched junction bases: 16. The CDR3 runs 17 residues. Germline V gene lookup returns CDR1 WSHSY and CDR2 SAAADI. The CDR3 region has the DNA TGCGCCAGCGAACCCGGCATAGCGGGGGGGCCTGCTGGGGAGCTGTTTTTT. It translates to CASEPGIAGGPAGELFF.

This clonotype has more than one count but fewer than ten. The chain carries TRBV11-2 and TRBJ2-1; D possibly uses TRBD1 or TRBD2 (5 bases each). Germline values: CDR1 SGHAT, CDR2 FQNNGV. V dropped 3 bases and J dropped 2 bases, with 11 bases sitting between them. This CDR3 comprises 15 residues. The CDR3 nucleotides read TGTGCCAGCAGCTTTGGGGGATCAGCCTACAATGAGCAGTTCTTC. This codes for CASSFGGSAYNEQFF.

This clonotype was counted between two and nine times. The V gene is TRBV10-3, the J gene TRBJ2-2; 8 bases line up with TRBD2. This CDR3 spans 15 amino acids. Losses at the gene ends were 2 bases for V and 5 bases for J; bases not matched to a gene: 4. CDR1 and CDR2 (germline): ENHRY, SYGVKD. The CDR3 protein is CAISERGGATGELFF. The CDR3 nucleotides are TGTGCCATCAGTGAGCGGGGGGGCGCGACCGGGGAGCTGTTTTTT.

This sequence joins TRBV10-3 and TRBJ1-1; D not certain. Trimming removed 1 base from V and 1 base from J, with 4 bases in between. This CDR3 spans 13 amino acids. Germline CDR1 and CDR2: ENHRY and SYGVKD. The CDR3: CAISEFTNTEAFF. CDR3 sequence (DNA): TGTGCCATCAGTGAGTTCACGAACACTGAAGCTTTCTTT.

This clonotype was counted only a few times. This CDR3 reads CASSLSGTSGTRGTGELFF. CDR3 DNA sequence: TGTGCCAGCAGTTTATCCGGGACTAGCGGGACGCGAGGCACCGGGGAGCTGTTTTTT. This chain connects TRBV28 to TRBJ2-2; 13 bases match TRBD2. The ends lost 1 base at V and 4 bases at J; junction bases unmatched: 9. The CDR3 is 19 amino acids. Germline V gives CDR1 MDHEN, CDR2 SYDVKM.

The chain joins TRBV7-2 to TRBJ2-3, with 12 bases matching TRBD2. Germline trimming cut 5 bases from V and 4 bases from J; bases unmatched to any gene: 7. CDR3 size: 16 residues. The germline CDR1 and CDR2 sequences are SGHTA and FQGNSA. CDR3 nucleotides: TGTGCCAGCAGCGTAGGACTAGCGGGGAAGGCAGATACGCAGTATTTT. This codes for CASSVGLAGKADTQYF.

J is TRBJ2-6 and V is TRBV5-1, with a weak D call TRBD2 (5 bases). V lost 6 bases, J lost 1 base, and 8 bases lay in between. From germline, CDR1 is SGHRS and CDR2 YFSETQ. This CDR3 comprises 14 residues. The CDR3 is CASKSGSGANVLTF. As DNA, the CDR3 is TGCGCCAGCAAATCGGGGTCTGGGGCCAACGTCCTGACTTTC.

The V and J genes are TRBV9 and TRBJ2-3; unclear D gene. V lost 0 bases and J 5 bases, leaving 4 bases between the germline ends. From germline, CDR1 is SGDLS and CDR2 YYNGEE. This CDR3 comprises 12 residues. The CDR3 DNA follows: TGTGCCAGCAGCGTAGACGGAGATACGCAGTATTTT. It translates to CASSVDGDTQYF.

The V and J genes are TRBV5-6 and TRBJ2-2, with 14 positions matching TRBD2. Germline values: CDR1 SGHDT, CDR2 YYEEEE. J was trimmed by 0 bases and V by 3 bases; bases with no gene match: 4. CDR3 length: 18 amino acids. As DNA, the CDR3 is TGTGCCAGCAGCTGGGGACTAGCGGGGGCATCGAACACCGGGGAGCTGTTTTTT. Protein sequence: CASSWGLAGASNTGELFF.

This clonotype was picked up one time. The chain joins TRBV11-3 to TRBJ2-7; 13 positions agree with TRBD2. CDR3 length: 15 residues. Germline CDR1 and CDR2: SGHNT and YENEEA. J gave up 7 bases and V 4 bases, and 7 bases lay outside the gene matches. The CDR3 sequence is CASSSRLAGGLEQYF. In DNA, the CDR3 is TGTGCCAGCAGCTCGAGACTAGCGGGAGGTCTAGAGCAGTACTTC.

The chain recombines TRBV12-3 or TRBV12-4 with TRBJ2-3; TRBD2 matches 7 bases. The trim removed 8 bases at V and 5 bases at J, leaving 16 bases unmatched. The CDR3 has 16 residues. The CDR3: CASGQNLGGPRDTQYF. CDR3 DNA sequence: TGTGCCAGCGGTCAAAACCTGGGAGGGCCACGAGATACGCAGTATTTT.

The chain couples TRBV4-1 to TRBJ2-1; 12 bases align to TRBD2. The CDR3 is 16 amino acids. V gave up 4 bases and J gave up 6 bases; unmatched junction bases: 7. Looked up from germline, CDR1 is MGHRA and CDR2 is YSYEKL. The CDR3: CASSRTSGIAGNEQFF. DNA of the CDR3: TGCGCCAGCAGCCGGACTAGCGGGATAGCGGGCAATGAGCAGTTCTTC.

A few counts support this clonotype. The chain combines TRBV18 with TRBJ1-6; TRBD1 matches 9 bases. Germline trimming cut 6 bases from V and 10 bases from J; bases unmatched to any gene: 7. Germline V CDR1 and CDR2: KGHSH, LQKENI. CDR3 length: 14 amino acids. The CDR3 bases are TGTGCCAGCTCCCCGGGACAGGGTTACTCACCCCTCCACTTT. Translating it yields CASSPGQGYSPLHF.

This clonotype appeared a few times. V is TRBV12-3 or TRBV12-4 and J is TRBJ2-7; D ambiguous. Trimming removed 3 bases from V and 2 bases from J, with 5 bases in between. The CDR3 length is 12 residues. The CDR3 DNA follows: TGTGCCAGCAGTTTTGGGACCTACGAGCAGTACTTC. It specifies CASSFGTYEQYF.

This clonotype was found a few times. The rearrangement joins TRBV10-3 to TRBJ1-6; 7 nucleotides align to TRBD1. This CDR3 is 18 amino acids long. Germline CDR1 ENHRY, CDR2 SYGVKD. The J segment lost 5 bases and the V segment lost 2 bases, leaving 12 bases of the junction unmatched. The CDR3 DNA reads as TGTGCCATCAGTGAGGGAAAACACAGGGGACCGAATAATTCACCCCTCCACTTT. Translation: CAISEGKHRGPNNSPLHF.

This clonotype was recorded a few times. The chain carries TRBV5-1 and TRBJ2-3; 7 positions agree with TRBD1. CDR3 length: 14 amino acids. Germline V gene sequence: CDR1 SGHRS, CDR2 YFSETQ. The trim removed 5 bases at V and 3 bases at J, leaving 6 bases unmatched. CDR3 region: CASRLTGLTDTQYF. The CDR3 nucleotides read TGCGCCAGCAGGCTGACAGGGTTGACAGATACGCAGTATTTT.